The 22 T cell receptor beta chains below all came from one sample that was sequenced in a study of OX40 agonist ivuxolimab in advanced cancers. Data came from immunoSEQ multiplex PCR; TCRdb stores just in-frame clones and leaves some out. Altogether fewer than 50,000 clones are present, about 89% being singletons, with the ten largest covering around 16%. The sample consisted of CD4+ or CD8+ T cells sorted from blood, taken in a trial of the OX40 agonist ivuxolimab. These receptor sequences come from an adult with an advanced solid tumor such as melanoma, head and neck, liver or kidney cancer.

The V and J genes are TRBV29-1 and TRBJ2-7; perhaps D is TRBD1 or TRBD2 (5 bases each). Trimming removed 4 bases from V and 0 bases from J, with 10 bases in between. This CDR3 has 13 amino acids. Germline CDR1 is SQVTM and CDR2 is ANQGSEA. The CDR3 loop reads CSVVGGNSYEQYF. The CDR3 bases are TGCAGCGTTGTTGGGGGAAACTCCTACGAGCAGTACTTC.

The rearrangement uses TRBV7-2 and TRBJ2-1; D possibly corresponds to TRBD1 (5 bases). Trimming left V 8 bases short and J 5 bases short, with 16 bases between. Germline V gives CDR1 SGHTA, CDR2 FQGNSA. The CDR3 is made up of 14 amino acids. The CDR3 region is CASSRGSPHNEQFF. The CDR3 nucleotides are TGTGCCAGCTCAAGGGGTAGTCCGCACAATGAGCAGTTCTTC.

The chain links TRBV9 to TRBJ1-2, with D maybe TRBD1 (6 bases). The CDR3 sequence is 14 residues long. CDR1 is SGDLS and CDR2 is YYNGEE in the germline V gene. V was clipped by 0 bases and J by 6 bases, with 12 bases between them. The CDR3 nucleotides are TGTGCCAGCAGCGTAGCGGGGCAGGGGAATGGCTACACCTTC. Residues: CASSVAGQGNGYTF.

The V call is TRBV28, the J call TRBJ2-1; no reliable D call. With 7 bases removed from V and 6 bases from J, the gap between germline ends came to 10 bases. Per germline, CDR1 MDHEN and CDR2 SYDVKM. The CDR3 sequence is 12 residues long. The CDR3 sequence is CASNLGGNEQFF. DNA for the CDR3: TGTGCCAGCAACTTGGGCGGCAATGAGCAGTTCTTC.

CDR3 in amino acids: CASSLPARSGNTIYF. The CDR3 DNA sequence: TGTGCCAGCAGCTTGCCTGCCCGCTCTGGAAACACCATATATTTT. The chain has TRBV7-9 and TRBJ1-3; D gene ambiguous. Germline V lookup: CDR1 SEHNR, CDR2 FQNEAQ (reference sequence). V lost 3 bases, J lost 0 bases, and 9 bases lay in between. The CDR3 totals 15 residues.

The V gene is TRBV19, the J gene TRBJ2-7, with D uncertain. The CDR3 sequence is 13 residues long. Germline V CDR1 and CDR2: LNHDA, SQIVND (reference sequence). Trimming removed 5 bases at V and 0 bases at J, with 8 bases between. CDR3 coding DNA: TGTGCCAGTAGTCAAGCCCCCTCCTACGAGCAGTACTTC. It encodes CASSQAPSYEQYF.

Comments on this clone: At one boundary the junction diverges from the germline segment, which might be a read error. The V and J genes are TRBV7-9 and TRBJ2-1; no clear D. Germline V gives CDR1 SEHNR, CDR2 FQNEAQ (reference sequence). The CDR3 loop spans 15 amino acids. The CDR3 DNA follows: TGTGTCAGCAGCTCATCCCGTAGGGTGAGCAATGAGCAGTTCTTC. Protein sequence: CVSSSSRRVSNEQFF.

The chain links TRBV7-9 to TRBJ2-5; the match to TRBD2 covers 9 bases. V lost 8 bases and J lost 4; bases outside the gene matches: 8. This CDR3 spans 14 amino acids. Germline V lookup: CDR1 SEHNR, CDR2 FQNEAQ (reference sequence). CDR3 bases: TGTGCCAGCCTAGCTAGCGGGGCACGAGAGACCCAGTACTTC. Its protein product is CASLASGARETQYF.

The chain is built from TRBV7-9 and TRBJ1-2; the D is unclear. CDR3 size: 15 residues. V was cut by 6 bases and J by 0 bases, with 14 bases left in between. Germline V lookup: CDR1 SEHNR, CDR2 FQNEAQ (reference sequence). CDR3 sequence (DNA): TGTGCCAGCAGACTAGAGAGTTCAGCTAACTATGGCTACACCTTC. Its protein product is CASRLESSANYGYTF.

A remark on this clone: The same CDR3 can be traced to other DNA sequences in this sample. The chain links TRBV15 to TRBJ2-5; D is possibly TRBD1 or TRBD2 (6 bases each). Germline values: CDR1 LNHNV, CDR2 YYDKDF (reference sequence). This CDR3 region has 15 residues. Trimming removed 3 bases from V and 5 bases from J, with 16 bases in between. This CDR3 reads CATSRGAGGSETQYF. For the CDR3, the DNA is TGTGCCACCAGCAGGGGGGCTGGGGGGAGCGAGACCCAGTACTTC.

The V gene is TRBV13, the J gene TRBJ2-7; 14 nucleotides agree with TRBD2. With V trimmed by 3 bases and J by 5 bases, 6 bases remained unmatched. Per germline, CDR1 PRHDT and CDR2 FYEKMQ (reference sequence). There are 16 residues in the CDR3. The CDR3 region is CASSFVGGLAGDEQYF. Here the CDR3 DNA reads TGTGCCAGCAGCTTCGTCGGGGGACTAGCGGGAGACGAGCAGTACTTC. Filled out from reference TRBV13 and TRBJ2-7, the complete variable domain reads AAGVIQSPRHLIKEKRETATLKCYPIPRHDTVYWYQQGPGQDPQFLISFYEKMQSDKGSIPDRFSAQQFSDYHSELNMSSLELGDSALYFCASSFVGGLAGDEQYFGPGTRLTVT.

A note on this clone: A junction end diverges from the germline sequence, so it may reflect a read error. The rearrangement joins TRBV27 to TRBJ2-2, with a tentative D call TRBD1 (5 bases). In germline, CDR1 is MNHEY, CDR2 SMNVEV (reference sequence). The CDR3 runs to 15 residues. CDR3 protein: CASSLYRKNTEELFF. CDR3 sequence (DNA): TGTGCCAGCAGTTTATACAGGAAGAACACCGAGGAGCTGTTTTTT.

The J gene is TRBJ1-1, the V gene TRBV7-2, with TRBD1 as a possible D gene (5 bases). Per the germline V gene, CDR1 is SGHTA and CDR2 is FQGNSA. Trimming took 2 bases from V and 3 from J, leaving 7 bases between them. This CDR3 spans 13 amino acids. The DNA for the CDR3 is TGTGCCAGCAGCTTACTCAGGGACACTGAAGCTTTCTTT. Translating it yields CASSLLRDTEAFF.

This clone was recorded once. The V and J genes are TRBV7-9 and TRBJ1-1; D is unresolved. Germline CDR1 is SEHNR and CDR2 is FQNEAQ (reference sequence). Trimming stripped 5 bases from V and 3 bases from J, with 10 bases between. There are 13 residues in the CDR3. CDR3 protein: CASSPPGDTEAFF. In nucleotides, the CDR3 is TGTGCCAGCAGCCCCCCCGGGGACACTGAAGCTTTCTTT.

The CDR3 here is CASGSPGLLYNEQFF. In DNA form, the CDR3 reads TGTGCTAGTGGTTCACCGGGACTGTTATACAATGAGCAGTTCTTC. This chain joins TRBV12-5 and TRBJ2-1, with D maybe TRBD2 (6 bases). CDR3 length equals 15 residues. V was cut by 4 bases and J by 4 bases, with 14 bases left in between. Germline V lookup: CDR1 LGHNT, CDR2 FRNRAP. Based on the CDR3 plus reference TRBV12-5 and TRBJ2-1, the full variable domain is DARVTQTPRHKVTEMGQEVTMRCQPILGHNTVFWYRQTMMQGLELLAYFRNRAPLDDSGMPKDRFSAEMPDATLATLKIQPSEPRDSAVYFCASGSPGLLYNEQFFGPGTRLTVL.

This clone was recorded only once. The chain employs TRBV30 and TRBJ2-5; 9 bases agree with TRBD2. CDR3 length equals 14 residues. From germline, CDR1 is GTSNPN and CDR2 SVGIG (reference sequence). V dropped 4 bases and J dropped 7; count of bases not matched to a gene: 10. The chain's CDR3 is CAWIAREGHGTQYF. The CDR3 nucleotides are TGTGCCTGGATAGCGCGGGAGGGCCACGGGACCCAGTACTTC.

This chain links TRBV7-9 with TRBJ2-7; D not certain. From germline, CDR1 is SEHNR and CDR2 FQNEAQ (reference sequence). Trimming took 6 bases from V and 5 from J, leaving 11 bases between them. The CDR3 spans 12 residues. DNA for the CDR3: TGTGCCAGCAGTTCTCAGAAAAACGAGCAGTACTTC. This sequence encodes CASSSQKNEQYF.

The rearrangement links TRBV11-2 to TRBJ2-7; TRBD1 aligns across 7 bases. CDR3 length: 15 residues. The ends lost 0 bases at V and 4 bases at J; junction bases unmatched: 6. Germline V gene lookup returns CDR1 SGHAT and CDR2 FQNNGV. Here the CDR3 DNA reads TGTGCCAGCAGCTTAGAAGTGTCAGGGGGTTACGAGCAGTACTTC. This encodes CASSLEVSGGYEQYF.

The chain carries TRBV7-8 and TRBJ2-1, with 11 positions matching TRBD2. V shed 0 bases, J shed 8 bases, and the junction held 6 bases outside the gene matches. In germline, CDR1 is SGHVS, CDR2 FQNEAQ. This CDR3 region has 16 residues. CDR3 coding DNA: TGTGCCAGCAGCTTAGCGTTAGCGGGAGGGTCCGATGAGCAGTTCTTC. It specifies CASSLALAGGSDEQFF.

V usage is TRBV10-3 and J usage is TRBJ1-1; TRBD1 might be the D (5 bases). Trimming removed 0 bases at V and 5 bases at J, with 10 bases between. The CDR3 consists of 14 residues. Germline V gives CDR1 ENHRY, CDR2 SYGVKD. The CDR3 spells CAISESRGITEAFF. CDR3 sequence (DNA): TGTGCCATCAGTGAGTCGAGGGGTATAACTGAAGCTTTCTTT.

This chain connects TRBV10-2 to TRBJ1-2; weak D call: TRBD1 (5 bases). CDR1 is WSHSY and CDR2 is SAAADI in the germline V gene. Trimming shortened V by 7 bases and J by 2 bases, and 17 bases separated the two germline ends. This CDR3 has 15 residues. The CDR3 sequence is CASTTEWGLNYGYTF. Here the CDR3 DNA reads TGCGCCAGCACCACCGAATGGGGGTTAAACTATGGCTACACCTTC.

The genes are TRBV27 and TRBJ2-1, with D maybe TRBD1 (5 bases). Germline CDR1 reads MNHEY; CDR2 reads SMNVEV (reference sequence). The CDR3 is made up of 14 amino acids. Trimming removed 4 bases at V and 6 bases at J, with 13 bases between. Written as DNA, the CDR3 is TGTGCCAGCAGTTGGTCAGGGCTAGGCAATGAGCAGTTCTTC. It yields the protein CASSWSGLGNEQFF.